This TCR beta chain derives from a study of CD8 T cells in ankylosing spondylitis. Making the TCR beta libraries involved quantitative 5'-RACE with molecular barcodes. Using its own MiXCR run on the 5' RACE reads, TCRdb lists one record per CDR3 protein. There are 750,000 to 850,000 distinct CDR3 sequences in the sample; 10% to 15% occur only once, and under 0.6% lies in the top ten. This CDR3 has 13 residues. Germline V CDR1 and CDR2: DFQATT, SNEGSKA (reference sequence). V was trimmed by 6 bases and J by 6 bases, leaving 18 bases between them. Study-wide results and caveats: In ankylosing spondylitis blood, a motif of eight highly homologous TCR beta variants appeared characteristic. Reportedly, disease-linked clones are significantly enriched in ankylosing spondylitis patients' matched synovial fluid.

Comment on this clonotype: Its antigen is not identified.

The sequence was collected from a male donor with ankylosing spondylitis. Specimen: blood, either unsorted or a sorted T cell fraction (not recorded which). The chain is built from TRBV20-1 and TRBJ2-7; D unresolved. The DNA of the CDR3 is TGCAGTGCCGAACAAACTCTAGACCTCGAGCAGTACTTC. Residues: CSAEQTLDLEQYF.